The present entry profiles one T cell receptor (beta chain) with its context. Its antigen is currently not known. Qualities for individual bases were not recorded, and no much larger clone is one base off. Separate from the roughly 660-subject first cohort, the validation cohort of 120 subjects was the group to which the donors belonged. Trimming removed 1 base from V and 2 bases from J; the gene matches leave 2 bases unexplained. The CDR1 and CDR2 encoded by the germline V gene are SGHRS and YFSETQ. The CDR3, from cysteine to phenylalanine, totals 15 residues. Just CDR3 DNA is preserved here, 45 bases in frame from base 1. The data originate from a study of cytomegalovirus exposure and HLA in healthy donors (dated by TCRdb to the late 2010s). With respect to the entire study: The 666 repertoires of the first cohort and the 120 or so validation repertoires were produced on the same platform, according to a later analysis. A separate validation cohort of approximately 120 different subjects was used in addition to the 666-subject first cohort. The study was designed to test whether signatures of past pathogen exposure could be identified by cataloging public T cell receptors. The study combined high-throughput TCR immunosequencing, statistical association of individual TCRs with disease status, and machine learning to predict cytomegalovirus infection status.

General findings and caveats noted by the study authors: A later analysis found that TCRs clustered in the first cohort also tended to co-occur in the approximately 120 validation repertoires, with about 94% of cluster scores above 0. A few of the identified cytomegalovirus-associated TCR beta chains were confirmed in vitro to be specific for cytomegalovirus antigens. Most TCR sequences were seen in very few donors, while some public TCRs were found in many individuals. The study gave a list of about 170 TCR beta chains associated with cytomegalovirus. It was suggested by the authors that the approach could potentially be generalized to other disease states and immunological phenotypes. The classifier was reported to diagnose cytomegalovirus status with high specificity and sensitivity in both the original cohort and the validation cohort. A later analysis had no HLA typing for the validation cohort, so co-occurrence there was scored across all 110 or so repertoires.

Libraries were made using the immunoSEQ multiplex PCR assay. The original methods were these. To diagnose cytomegalovirus status from the catalog of TCR beta chain sequences, a statistical classification framework was built. This immuneACCESS table, as held by TCRdb, lists in-frame sequences with V and J called but not all clones. Of the missing ones, under half trace to an unresolved V gene in checked studies; the others have no known cause. That table supplies the V and J calls and clone size; D and trimming were determined from the DNA. The sample includes 130,000 or so clones, with around nine tenths observed a single time. Of the sample, about 3.7% is held by the ten largest clones.

In this chain, TRBV5-1 is recombined with TRBJ2-2, with 7 bases in between that match TRBD1. The sequencing sample was made of PBMCs. The sequence was collected from a man aged 25 to 45 in good health and CMV-seronegative. CDR3 protein: CASSLNRGNTGELFF. The nucleotides are TGCGCCAGCAGCTTGAACAGGGGAAACACCGGGGAGCTGTTTTTT.